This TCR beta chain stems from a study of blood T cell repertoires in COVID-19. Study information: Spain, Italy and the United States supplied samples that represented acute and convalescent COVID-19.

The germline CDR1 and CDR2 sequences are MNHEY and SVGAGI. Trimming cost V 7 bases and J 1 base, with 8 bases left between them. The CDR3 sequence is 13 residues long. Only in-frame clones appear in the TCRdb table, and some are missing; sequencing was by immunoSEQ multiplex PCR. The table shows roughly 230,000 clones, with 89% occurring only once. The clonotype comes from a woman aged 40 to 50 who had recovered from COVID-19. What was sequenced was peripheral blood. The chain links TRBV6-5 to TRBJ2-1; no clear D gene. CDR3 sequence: CASIPLSYNEQFF. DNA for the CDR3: TGTGCCAGCATCCCCTTATCCTACAATGAGCAGTTCTTC.